These 25 T cell receptor beta chains share one sample of origin, sequenced in a study of early T cells in non-severe SARS-CoV-2 infection. TCRdb called the 5' RACE reads again in MiXCR, with one record for every CDR3 protein. The data show about 37,000 distinct CDR3 sequences, with around 8% seen just once and approximately 13% held by the top ten. Sequencing used whole blood, obtained at baseline. The receptors here all came from an adult who was a healthcare worker with PCR-confirmed SARS-CoV-2 infection or an uninfected control (not recorded which).

This clonotype has more than one count but fewer than ten. The chain uses TRBV29-1 and TRBJ2-7; 7 positions match TRBD1. V lost 4 bases and J lost 1; bases outside the gene matches: 4. The CDR3 extends over 13 amino acids. Germline CDR1 reads SQVTM; CDR2 reads ANQGSEA. The CDR3 here is CSVVTGSSYEQYF. CDR3 DNA: TGCAGCGTTGTGACAGGGAGTTCCTACGAGCAGTACTTC.

This clonotype appeared many times. The V call is TRBV7-9, the J call TRBJ1-6; D is uncertain. Trimming took off 0 bases at V and 3 bases at J, with 3 bases between the two ends. CDR3 length equals 14 residues. Per germline, CDR1 SEHNR and CDR2 FQNEAQ (reference sequence). The CDR3 nucleotides are TGTGCCAGCAGCTTAGCTCTCTATAATTCACCCCTCCACTTT. As protein: CASSLALYNSPLHF.

This clonotype was recorded many times. The rearrangement links TRBV11-2 to TRBJ2-1, with D tentatively TRBD2 (7 bases). Trimming took off 4 bases at V and 0 bases at J, with 25 bases between the two ends. This CDR3 spans 20 amino acids. Per germline, CDR1 SGHAT and CDR2 FQNNGV. CDR3 region: CASSSSPGQRGYSSYNEQFF. The CDR3 nucleotides read TGTGCCAGCAGCTCCTCCCCAGGACAGCGGGGATACAGCTCCTACAATGAGCAGTTCTTC. Full variable domain (outside the CDR3, taken from reference TRBV11-2 and TRBJ2-1): EAGVAQSPRYKIIEKRQSVAFWCNPISGHATLYWYQQILGQGPKLLIQFQNNGVVDDSQLPKDRFSAERLKGVDSTLKIQPAKLEDSAVYLCASSSSPGQRGYSSYNEQFFGPGTRLTVL.

The chain is built from TRBV6-1 and TRBJ2-5, with D perhaps being TRBD1 or TRBD2 (6 bases each). V was clipped by 6 bases and J by 6 bases, with 11 bases between them. The germline V gene has CDR1 MNHNS and CDR2 SASEGT. This CDR3 has 12 residues. CDR3 protein: CASRGGIQTQYF. In DNA form, the CDR3 reads TGTGCCAGCAGAGGGGGGATTCAGACCCAGTACTTC.

This CDR3 reads CASSSVSGGPGNTIYF. For the CDR3, the DNA is TGTGCCAGCAGCTCCGTTAGCGGGGGGCCTGGAAACACCATATATTTT. The rearrangement links TRBV7-8 to TRBJ1-3; TRBD1 might be the D (6 bases). The CDR3 covers 16 residues. The ends were cut back, 4 bases at V and 2 bases at J, with 15 bases in the middle. CDR1 is SGHVS, CDR2 FQNEAQ, per germline. Using reference TRBV7-8 and TRBJ1-3 for the parts outside the CDR3, the full variable domain is GAGVSQSPRYKVAKRGQDVALRCDPISGHVSLFWYQQALGQGPEFLTYFQNEAQLDKSGLPSDRFFAERPEGSVSTLKIQRTQQEDSAVYLCASSSVSGGPGNTIYFGEGSWLTVV.

This clonotype was detected ten times or more. V usage is TRBV11-2 and J usage is TRBJ2-3; D remains ambiguous. From germline, CDR1 is SGHAT and CDR2 FQNNGV. V was clipped by 1 base and J by 6 bases, with 14 bases between them. The CDR3 consists of 15 residues. The CDR3 sequence is CASSLGRTGADTQYF. The CDR3 coding sequence is TGTGCCAGCAGCTTAGGACGTACGGGCGCTGATACGCAGTATTTT.

This clonotype was counted between two and nine times. The rearrangement links TRBV9 to TRBJ2-2; D is possibly TRBD2 (6 bases). The V and J ends lost 4 bases and 4 bases respectively, with 14 bases between them. The CDR3 is 15 residues long. CDR1 is SGDLS and CDR2 is YYNGEE in the germline V gene. Here the CDR3 reads CASSPRDFITGELFF. In DNA form, the CDR3 reads TGTGCCAGCAGCCCTCGGGACTTCATCACCGGGGAGCTGTTTTTT.

This clonotype was counted at least ten times. This chain links TRBV6-2 or TRBV6-3 with TRBJ2-4, with 11 bases that match TRBD2. Unmatched junction bases numbered 8, after V lost 2 bases and J lost 5 bases. Looked up from germline, CDR1 is MNHEY and CDR2 is SVGEGT. The CDR3 is 17 amino acids. The DNA of the CDR3 is TGTGCCAGCAGTTACCCCTTCCAACTAGCGGGGGAAAACATTCAGTACTTC. The encoded protein is CASSYPFQLAGENIQYF.

This clonotype was seen a few times. This sequence joins TRBV14 and TRBJ2-7, with D hard to call. Germline assignment: CDR1 SGHDN and CDR2 FVKESK. The CDR3 runs to 15 residues. Trimming pared 3 bases from V and 2 bases from J, leaving 14 bases between. The CDR3 coding sequence is TGTGCCAGCAGCCAGGCATTAGGGCCTGCCTACGAGCAGTACTTC. It is translated as CASSQALGPAYEQYF.

This clonotype has more than one count but fewer than ten. The gene calls are TRBV12-5 and TRBJ2-2, with no clear D. V was shortened by 1 base and J by 5 bases, with 2 bases between the two germline ends. The CDR3 contains 12 residues. Germline assignment: CDR1 LGHNT and CDR2 FRNRAP. This CDR3 reads CASGLETGELFF. DNA for the CDR3: TGTGCTAGTGGTTTGGAGACCGGGGAGCTGTTTTTT.

A few counts support this clonotype. In DNA, the CDR3 is TGTGCCAGCAGCTTCGAGGAAAAGACCCAGTACTTC. It translates to CASSFEEKTQYF. The rearrangement joins TRBV7-9 to TRBJ2-5, with D uncertain. The CDR3 runs 12 residues. The V and J ends lost 3 bases and 6 bases respectively, with 8 bases between them. CDR1 is SEHNR and CDR2 is FQNEAQ in the germline V gene (reference sequence).

At least ten counts were recorded for this clonotype. The chain uses TRBV28 and TRBJ2-7; D not resolved. Trimming removed 5 bases from V and 9 bases from J, with 11 bases in between. CDR1 is MDHEN and CDR2 is SYDVKM in the germline V gene. The CDR3 length is 11 residues. This CDR3 is CASSLSGWQYF. DNA for the CDR3: TGTGCCAGCAGTCTCTCCGGATGGCAGTACTTC.

This clonotype has a handful of counts. The chain uses TRBV7-9 and TRBJ2-7; tentative D call: TRBD2 (5 bases). CDR3 length: 15 residues. V dropped 4 bases and J dropped 2 bases, with 15 bases sitting between them. Germline values: CDR1 SEHNR, CDR2 FQNEAQ (reference sequence). The CDR3 sequence: CASSSDGKSAYEQYF. The DNA of the CDR3 is TGTGCCAGCAGCTCCGACGGGAAAAGTGCCTACGAGCAGTACTTC.

The table lists this clonotype with a few counts. The V gene is TRBV7-9, the J gene TRBJ2-7; D might be TRBD1 or TRBD2, each matching 5 bases. Germline V gives CDR1 SEHNR, CDR2 FQNEAQ (reference sequence). With 3 bases removed from V and 0 bases from J, the gap between germline ends came to 18 bases. The CDR3 runs 17 residues. CDR3 sequence reads: CASSFLGRSPNSYEQYF. CDR3 nucleotide sequence: TGTGCCAGCAGCTTCCTGGGACGGAGCCCTAACTCCTACGAGCAGTACTTC.

The rearrangement links TRBV30 to TRBJ2-2; 12 bases match TRBD2. The CDR3 has 14 residues. Germline CDR1 and CDR2: GTSNPN and SVGIG (reference sequence). Germline trimming cut 3 bases from V and 5 bases from J; bases unmatched to any gene: 1. In DNA, the CDR3 is TGTGCCTGGAGAACTAGCGGGGGGACCGGGGAGCTGTTTTTT. Amino acids: CAWRTSGGTGELFF.

This clonotype has a handful of counts. The CDR3 sequence is CASSLGSDTQYF. The CDR3 DNA is TGTGCCAGCAGCTTAGGGTCGGATACGCAGTATTTT. The rearrangement links TRBV11-2 to TRBJ2-3; D gene uncertain. V gave up 1 base and J gave up 6 bases, with 5 bases separating them. The CDR3 consists of 12 residues. From germline, CDR1 is SGHAT and CDR2 FQNNGV.

This clonotype has a count of ten or more. The chain has TRBV6-4 and TRBJ2-3; the D gene is possibly TRBD2 (5 bases). The V gene's germline CDR1 is MRHNA and CDR2 SNTAGT. CDR3 size: 14 residues. V was shortened by 2 bases and J by 2 bases, with 8 bases between the two germline ends. CDR3 nucleotide sequence: TGTGCCAGCAGTGACGGAGGCCCCACAGATACGCAGTATTTT. Protein product: CASSDGGPTDTQYF.

This clonotype was observed at least ten times. The J gene is TRBJ2-1, the V gene TRBV11-3; D is perhaps TRBD2 (5 bases). With 0 bases removed from V and 7 bases from J, the gap between germline ends came to 13 bases. The CDR3 consists of 15 residues. CDR1 SGHNT and CDR2 YENEEA come from the germline V gene. The CDR3 reads CASSLDTRMGNEQFF. Here the CDR3 DNA reads TGTGCCAGCAGCTTAGACACTAGAATGGGGAATGAGCAGTTCTTC.

In this sample, this clonotype turned up many times. The rearrangement joins TRBV4-1 to TRBJ1-1; a weak D match, TRBD1 (6 bases). V dropped 4 bases and J dropped 6 bases, with 21 bases sitting between them. The CDR3 has 16 residues. Germline lookup yields CDR1 MGHRA and CDR2 YSYEKL. The CDR3 is CASSLTSDSGVAEAFF. DNA for the CDR3: TGCGCCAGCAGCCTTACCTCGGACAGTGGAGTCGCTGAAGCTTTCTTT.

The V and J genes are TRBV2 and TRBJ2-2; 7 bases match TRBD1. CDR3 size: 15 residues. Trimming at V came to 5 bases and at J to 3 bases, leaving 6 bases not matched to a gene. Germline loops: CDR1 SNHLY, CDR2 FYNNEI. DNA for the CDR3: TGTGCCAGCAGTCCACAGGGGTGGGACACCGGGGAGCTGTTTTTT. This gives the protein CASSPQGWDTGELFF. Supplemented by reference TRBV2 and TRBJ2-2, the full variable domain reads EPEVTQTPSHQVTQMGQEVILRCVPISNHLYFYWYRQILGQKVEFLVSFYNNEISEKSEIFDDQFSVERPDGSNFTLKIRSTKLEDSAMYFCASSPQGWDTGELFFGEGSRLTVL.

In this sample, this clonotype turned up many times. The rearrangement joins TRBV19 to TRBJ1-2; maybe TRBD1 (5 bases). The CDR3 has 14 amino acids. Deletions cut 7 bases from V and 6 bases from J, with 18 bases between. Germline CDR1 and CDR2: LNHDA and SQIVND (reference sequence). CDR3 loop: CASIPHGQGDGYTF. For the CDR3, the DNA is TGTGCCAGTATTCCCCATGGACAAGGGGATGGCTACACCTTC.

Ten or more counts support this clonotype. J is TRBJ1-6 and V is TRBV7-2; no clear D. This CDR3 spans 15 amino acids. Trimming removed 0 bases at V and 8 bases at J, with 11 bases between. In germline, CDR1 is SGHTA, CDR2 FQGNSA. In DNA form, the CDR3 reads TGTGCCAGCAGCTTAGCGGGCCCCGGGGATTCACCCCTCCACTTT. Encoded protein: CASSLAGPGDSPLHF.

The chain carries TRBV9 and TRBJ2-2; no clear D gene. The CDR3 contains 15 residues. Germline V gene sequence: CDR1 SGDLS, CDR2 YYNGEE. V lost 0 bases and J 1 base, leaving 7 bases between the germline ends. The CDR3: CASSVELLNTGELFF. Here the CDR3 DNA reads TGTGCCAGCAGCGTAGAACTCTTGAACACCGGGGAGCTGTTTTTT.

This clonotype was detected ten times or more. V usage is TRBV12-3 or TRBV12-4 and J usage is TRBJ1-5; possibly TRBD1 for D (5 bases). The germline V and J ends were trimmed by 3 bases and 2 bases, with 11 bases remaining between them. The CDR3 is 15 residues long. The CDR3 bases are TGTGCCAGCAGTTTTAGAGGGGCAGGCAATCAGCCCCAGCATTTT. It yields the protein CASSFRGAGNQPQHF.

This clonotype has only a few counts. The junction differs from germline at one of its ends, possibly a read error. The genes are TRBV7-9 and TRBJ2-7; TRBD2 agrees at 8 bases. The CDR3 sequence is 14 residues long. The germline gives CDR1 SEHNR, CDR2 FQNEAQ (reference sequence). CDR3 nucleotides: TGTGCCAGCAGTTTAGCGGGGAAGTCCTACGAGCAGTACTTC. Amino acids: CASSLAGKSYEQYF.